This T cell receptor beta chain emerged from a study of blood T cell repertoires in COVID-19. Looking at the study overall: Acute-phase and convalescent COVID-19 samples originated in the United States, Italy and Spain. PBMCs, B-cell-depleted T cells, or T cells were the source of the cDNA or gDNA that made up the material.

Trimming cost V 1 base and J 8 bases, with 8 bases left between them. Germline V gene sequence: CDR1 SEHNR, CDR2 FQNEAQ (reference sequence). The CDR3 has 12 residues. Per the authors' pipeline: Estimation of nucleated cell counts was performed using reference gene primer amplification. TCRdb keeps only in-frame clones here, not all; method: immunoSEQ multiplex PCR. That table furnishes V, J and clone size, whereas the DNA furnished D and trimming. The table records tens of thousands of clones, about four fifths of them present only once. The receptor's source is a human donor in a cohort sampled during active COVID-19. V gene TRBV7-9 combines with J gene TRBJ1-1; a weak D match, TRBD1 (5 bases). Source material: peripheral blood. The CDR3 spells CASSLGGLEAFF. The CDR3, as DNA: TGTGCCAGCAGCTTAGGGGGCCTCGAAGCTTTCTTT.